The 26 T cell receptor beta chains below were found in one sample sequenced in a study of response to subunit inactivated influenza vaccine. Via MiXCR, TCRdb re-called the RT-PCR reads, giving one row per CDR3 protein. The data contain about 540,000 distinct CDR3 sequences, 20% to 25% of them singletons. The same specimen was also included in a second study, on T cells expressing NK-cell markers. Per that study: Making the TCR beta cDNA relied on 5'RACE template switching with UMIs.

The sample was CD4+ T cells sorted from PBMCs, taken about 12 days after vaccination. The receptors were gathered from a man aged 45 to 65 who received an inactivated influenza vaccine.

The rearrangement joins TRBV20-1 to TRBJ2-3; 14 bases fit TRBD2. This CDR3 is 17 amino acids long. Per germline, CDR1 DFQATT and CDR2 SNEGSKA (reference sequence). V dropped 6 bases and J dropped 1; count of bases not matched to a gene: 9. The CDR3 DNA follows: TGCAGTGCCAGGACTAGCGGGGGGTCCCGGGGCACAGATACGCAGTATTTT. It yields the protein CSARTSGGSRGTDTQYF.

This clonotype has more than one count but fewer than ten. DNA for the CDR3: TGTGCCGTCCGGGACAGGGTTAACTATGGCTACACCTTC. It translates to CAVRDRVNYGYTF. The chain employs TRBV6-1 and TRBJ1-2, with TRBD1 matching 9 bases. V lost 11 bases, J lost 1 base, and 5 bases stayed unmatched. The CDR3 totals 13 residues. Germline V lookup: CDR1 MNHNS, CDR2 SASEGT.

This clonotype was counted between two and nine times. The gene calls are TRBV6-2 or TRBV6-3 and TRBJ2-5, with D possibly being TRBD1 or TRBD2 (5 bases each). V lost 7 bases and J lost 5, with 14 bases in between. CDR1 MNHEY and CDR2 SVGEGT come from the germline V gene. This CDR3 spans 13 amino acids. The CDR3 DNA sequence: TGTGCCAGCATTAAGGGACGGTGGGAGACCCAGTACTTC. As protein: CASIKGRWETQYF.

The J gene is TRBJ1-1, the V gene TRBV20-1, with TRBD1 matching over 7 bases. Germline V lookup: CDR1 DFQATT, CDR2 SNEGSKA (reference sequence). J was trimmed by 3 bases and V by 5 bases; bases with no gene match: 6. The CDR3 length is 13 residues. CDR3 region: CSAGQALDTEAFF. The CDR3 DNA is TGCAGTGCTGGACAGGCTTTAGACACTGAAGCTTTCTTT.

CDR3 residues: CATGTGNVGANYGYTF. The CDR3 region has the DNA TGTGCCACCGGGACGGGTAATGTCGGCGCTAACTATGGCTACACCTTC. This sequence joins TRBV15 and TRBJ1-2; a weak D match, TRBD1 (5 bases). Per germline, CDR1 LNHNV and CDR2 YYDKDF (reference sequence). Trimming left V 8 bases short and J 0 bases short, with 19 bases between. This CDR3 has 16 residues.

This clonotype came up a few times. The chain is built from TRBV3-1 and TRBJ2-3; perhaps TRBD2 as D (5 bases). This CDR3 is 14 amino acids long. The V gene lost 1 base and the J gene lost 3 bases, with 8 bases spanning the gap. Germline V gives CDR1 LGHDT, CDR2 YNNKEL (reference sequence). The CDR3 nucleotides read TGTGCCAGCAGCCAAGCGGGAAGGACAGATACGCAGTATTTT. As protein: CASSQAGRTDTQYF.

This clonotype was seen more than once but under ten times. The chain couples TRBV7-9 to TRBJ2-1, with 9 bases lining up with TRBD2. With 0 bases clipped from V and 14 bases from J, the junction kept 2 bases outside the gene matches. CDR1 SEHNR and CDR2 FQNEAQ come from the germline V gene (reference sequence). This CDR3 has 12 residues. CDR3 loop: CASSLAGTSKFF. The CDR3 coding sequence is TGTGCCAGCAGCTTAGCCGGGACTAGCAAGTTCTTC.

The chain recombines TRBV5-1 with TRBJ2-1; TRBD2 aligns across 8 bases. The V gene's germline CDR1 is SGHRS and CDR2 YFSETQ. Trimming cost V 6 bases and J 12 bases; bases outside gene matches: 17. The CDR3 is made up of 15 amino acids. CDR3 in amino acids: CASNPGGLSHVVQFF. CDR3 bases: TGCGCCAGCAACCCGGGGGGGTTAAGTCATGTGGTGCAGTTCTTC.

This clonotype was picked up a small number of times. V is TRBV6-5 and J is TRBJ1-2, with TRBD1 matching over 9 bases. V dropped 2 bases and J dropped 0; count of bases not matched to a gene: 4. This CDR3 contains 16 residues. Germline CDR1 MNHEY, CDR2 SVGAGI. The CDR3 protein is CASSYGTGWANYGYTF. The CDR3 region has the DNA TGTGCCAGCAGTTACGGGACAGGGTGGGCTAACTATGGCTACACCTTC.

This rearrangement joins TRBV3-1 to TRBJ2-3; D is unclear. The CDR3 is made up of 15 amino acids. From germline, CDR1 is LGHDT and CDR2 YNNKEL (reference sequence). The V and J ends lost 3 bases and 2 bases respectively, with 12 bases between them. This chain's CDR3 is CASSQDFDDTDTQYF. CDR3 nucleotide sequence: TGTGCCAGCAGCCAGGATTTTGACGACACAGATACGCAGTATTTT.

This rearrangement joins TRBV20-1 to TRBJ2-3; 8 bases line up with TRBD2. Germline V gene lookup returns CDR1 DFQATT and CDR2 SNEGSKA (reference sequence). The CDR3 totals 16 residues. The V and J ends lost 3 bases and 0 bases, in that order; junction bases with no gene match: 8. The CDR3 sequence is CSARLAGGWSTDTQYF. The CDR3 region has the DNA TGCAGTGCTAGGCTGGCGGGAGGATGGAGCACAGATACGCAGTATTTT.

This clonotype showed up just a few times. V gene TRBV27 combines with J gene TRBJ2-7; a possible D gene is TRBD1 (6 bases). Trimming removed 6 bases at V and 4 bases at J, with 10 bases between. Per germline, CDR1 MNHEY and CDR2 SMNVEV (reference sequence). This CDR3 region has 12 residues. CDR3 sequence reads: CASSRGFYEQYF. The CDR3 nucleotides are TGTGCCAGCAGCAGGGGCTTTTACGAGCAGTACTTC.

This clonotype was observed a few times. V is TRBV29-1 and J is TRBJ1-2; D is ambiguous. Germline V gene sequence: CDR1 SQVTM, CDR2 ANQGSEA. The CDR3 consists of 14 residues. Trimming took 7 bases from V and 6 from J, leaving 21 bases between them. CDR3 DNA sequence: TGCAGCGCCCCATACTTCTTGGTGGAGAATGGCTACACCTTC. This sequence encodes CSAPYFLVENGYTF.

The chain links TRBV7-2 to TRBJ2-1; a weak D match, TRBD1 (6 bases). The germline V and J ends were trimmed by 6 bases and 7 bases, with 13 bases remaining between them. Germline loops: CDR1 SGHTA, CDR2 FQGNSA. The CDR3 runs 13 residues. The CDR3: CASSREGVNEQFF. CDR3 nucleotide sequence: TGTGCCAGCAGTCGCGAGGGGGTAAATGAGCAGTTCTTC.

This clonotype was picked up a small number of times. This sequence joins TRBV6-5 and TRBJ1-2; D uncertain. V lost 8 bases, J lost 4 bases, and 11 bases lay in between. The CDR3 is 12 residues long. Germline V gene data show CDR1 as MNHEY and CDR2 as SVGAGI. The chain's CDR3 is CASGRVSYGYTF. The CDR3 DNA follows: TGTGCCAGCGGGCGAGTGAGCTATGGCTACACCTTC.

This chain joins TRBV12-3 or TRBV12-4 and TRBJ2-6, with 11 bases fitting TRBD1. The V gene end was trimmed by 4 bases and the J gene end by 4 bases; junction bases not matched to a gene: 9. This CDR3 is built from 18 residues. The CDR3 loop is CASSSRTGGEGGANVLTF. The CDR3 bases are TGTGCCAGCAGTTCAAGGACAGGGGGCGAGGGGGGGGCCAACGTCCTGACTTTC.

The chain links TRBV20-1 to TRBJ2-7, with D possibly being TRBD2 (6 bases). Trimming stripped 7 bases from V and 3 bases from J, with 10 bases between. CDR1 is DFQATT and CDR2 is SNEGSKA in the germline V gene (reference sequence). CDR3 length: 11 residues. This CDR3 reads CSGRDYYEQYF. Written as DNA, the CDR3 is TGCAGTGGGCGGGATTACTACGAGCAGTACTTC.

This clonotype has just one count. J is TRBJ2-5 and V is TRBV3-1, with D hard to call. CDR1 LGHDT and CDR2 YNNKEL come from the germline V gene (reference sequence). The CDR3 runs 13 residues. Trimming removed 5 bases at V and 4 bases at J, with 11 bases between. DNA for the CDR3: TGTGCCAGCAGCTGGCAGGCGGCAGAGACCCAGTACTTC. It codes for CASSWQAAETQYF.

The CDR3 DNA reads as TGTGCCATCAGTGAGGCCTCTAGCGGAGCCAAAAACATTCAGTACTTC. Translating it yields CAISEASSGAKNIQYF. The rearrangement joins TRBV10-3 to TRBJ2-4; 7 bases agree with TRBD2. Germline trimming cut 2 bases from V and 0 bases from J; bases unmatched to any gene: 4. CDR3 length: 16 amino acids. Per the germline V gene, CDR1 is ENHRY and CDR2 is SYGVKD.

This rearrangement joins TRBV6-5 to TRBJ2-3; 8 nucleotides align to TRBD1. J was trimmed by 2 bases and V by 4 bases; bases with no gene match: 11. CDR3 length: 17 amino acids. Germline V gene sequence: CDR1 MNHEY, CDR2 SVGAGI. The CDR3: CASSSTRTGRPTDTQYF. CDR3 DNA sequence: TGTGCCAGCAGTTCCACACGGACAGGGCGCCCCACAGATACGCAGTATTTT.

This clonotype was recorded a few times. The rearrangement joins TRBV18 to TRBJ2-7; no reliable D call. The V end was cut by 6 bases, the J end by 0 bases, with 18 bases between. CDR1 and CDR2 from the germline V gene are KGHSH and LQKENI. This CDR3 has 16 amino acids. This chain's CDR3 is CASSGFYSPDSYEQYF. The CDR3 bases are TGTGCCAGCTCGGGTTTTTACAGTCCTGACTCCTACGAGCAGTACTTC.

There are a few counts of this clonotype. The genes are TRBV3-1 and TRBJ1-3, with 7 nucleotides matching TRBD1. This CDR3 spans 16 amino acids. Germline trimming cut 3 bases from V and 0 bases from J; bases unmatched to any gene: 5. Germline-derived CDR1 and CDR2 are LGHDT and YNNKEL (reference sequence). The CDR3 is CASSHDRAISGNTIYF. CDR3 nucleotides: TGTGCCAGCAGCCACGACAGGGCGATCTCTGGAAACACCATATATTTT.

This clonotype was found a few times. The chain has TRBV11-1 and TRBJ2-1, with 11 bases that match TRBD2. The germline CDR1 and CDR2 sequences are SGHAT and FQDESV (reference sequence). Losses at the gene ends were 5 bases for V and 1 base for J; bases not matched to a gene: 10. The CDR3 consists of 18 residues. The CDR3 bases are TGTGCCAGCAGCCCCCTAGCGGGGGGCCGCGGGTCCTACAATGAGCAGTTCTTC. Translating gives CASSPLAGGRGSYNEQFF.

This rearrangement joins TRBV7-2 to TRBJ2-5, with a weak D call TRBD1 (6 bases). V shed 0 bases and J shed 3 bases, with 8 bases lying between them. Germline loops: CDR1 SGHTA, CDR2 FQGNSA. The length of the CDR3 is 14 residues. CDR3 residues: CASSLAQGEETQYF. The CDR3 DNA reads TGTGCCAGCAGCTTAGCACAGGGTGAAGAGACCCAGTACTTC.

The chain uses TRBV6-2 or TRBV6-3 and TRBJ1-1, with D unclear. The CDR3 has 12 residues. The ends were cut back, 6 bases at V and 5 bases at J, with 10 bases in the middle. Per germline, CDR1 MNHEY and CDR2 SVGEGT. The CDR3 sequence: CASRITETEAFF. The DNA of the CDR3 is TGTGCCAGCAGGATAACAGAAACTGAAGCTTTCTTT.

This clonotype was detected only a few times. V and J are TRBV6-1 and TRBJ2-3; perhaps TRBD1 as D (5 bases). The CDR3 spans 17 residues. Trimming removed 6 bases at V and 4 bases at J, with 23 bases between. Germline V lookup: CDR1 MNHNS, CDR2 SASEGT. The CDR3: CASRPRVGQGRSDTQYF. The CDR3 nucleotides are TGTGCCAGCAGACCAAGAGTGGGGCAGGGTAGATCAGATACGCAGTATTTT.